This T cell receptor beta chain was obtained from a study of T cell responses to AZD1222 COVID-19 vaccine. About the study: Timing groups of about 4 and about 12 weeks for second doses were pooled.

In regard to this clone: The antigen remains undetermined.

Sequencing used immunoSEQ multiplex PCR; TCRdb keeps in-frame clones, though not all of them. The profile shows roughly 79,000 clones, around 73% of them singletons. Study-level results: Regions 160-218 and 743-854 held dominance among vaccine-associated CD4 TCRs, which spanned spike. Among AZD1222 vaccinees, only five to seven were seropositive at baseline. It should be noted that donors were predominantly white British and more often female, and clonal diversity was possibly underestimated.

Per germline, CDR1 SGHRS and CDR2 YFSETQ. The CDR3 totals 17 residues. Trimming removed 7 bases at V and 0 bases at J, with 17 bases between. Sequences were derived from peripheral blood, sampled on day 0 of AZD1222 vaccination. The chain employs TRBV5-1 and TRBJ2-6; D not resolved. This sequence originates from an adult in good health. The CDR3 spells CASRQGSDLSGANVLTF. CDR3 sequence (DNA): TGCGCCAGCCGCCAAGGTAGTGATCTCTCTGGGGCCAACGTCCTGACTTTC. The full variable domain, with the rest looked up from reference TRBV5-1 and TRBJ2-6, is KAGVTQTPRYLIKTRGQQVTLSCSPISGHRSVSWYQQTPGQGLQFLFEYFSETQRNKGNFPGRFSGRQFSNSRSEMNVSTLELGDSALYLCASRQGSDLSGANVLTFGAGSRLTVL.